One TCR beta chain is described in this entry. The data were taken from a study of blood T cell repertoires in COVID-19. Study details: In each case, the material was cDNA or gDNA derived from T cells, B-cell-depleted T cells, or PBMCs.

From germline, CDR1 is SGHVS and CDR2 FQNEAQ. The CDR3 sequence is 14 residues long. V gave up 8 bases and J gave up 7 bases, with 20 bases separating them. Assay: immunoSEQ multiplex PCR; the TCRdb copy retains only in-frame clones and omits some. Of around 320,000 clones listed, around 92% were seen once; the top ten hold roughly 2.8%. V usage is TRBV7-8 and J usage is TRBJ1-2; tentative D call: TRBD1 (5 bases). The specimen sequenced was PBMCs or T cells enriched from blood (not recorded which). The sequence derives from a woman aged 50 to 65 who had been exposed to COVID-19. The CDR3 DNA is TGTGCCAGCCGGGGCTCGGGGGTTTCGTTTGGCTACACCTTC. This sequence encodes CASRGSGVSFGYTF.